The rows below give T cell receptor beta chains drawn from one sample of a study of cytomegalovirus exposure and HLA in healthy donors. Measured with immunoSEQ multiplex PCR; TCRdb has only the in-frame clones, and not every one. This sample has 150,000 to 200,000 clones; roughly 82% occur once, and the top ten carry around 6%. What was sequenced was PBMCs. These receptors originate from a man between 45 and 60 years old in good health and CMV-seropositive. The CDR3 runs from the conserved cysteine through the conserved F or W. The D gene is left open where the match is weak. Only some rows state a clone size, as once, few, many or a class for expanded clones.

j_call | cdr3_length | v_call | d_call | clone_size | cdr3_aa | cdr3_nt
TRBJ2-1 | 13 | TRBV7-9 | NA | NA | CASNSGISNEQFF | TGTGCCAGCAACTCAGGGATAAGCAATGAGCAGTTCTTC
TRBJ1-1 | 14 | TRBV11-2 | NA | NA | CASTLGQGLTEAFF | TGTGCCAGCACCTTGGGGCAGGGGCTCACTGAAGCTTTCTTT
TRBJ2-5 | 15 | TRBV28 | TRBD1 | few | CASSWGQAYRETQYF | TGTGCCAGCAGTTGGGGACAGGCTTATAGGGAGACCCAGTACTTC
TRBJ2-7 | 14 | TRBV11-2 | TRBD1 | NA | CASSLEGQGGEQYF | TGTGCCAGCAGCTTAGAGGGACAGGGCGGCGAGCAGTACTTC
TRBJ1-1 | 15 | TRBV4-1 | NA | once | CASSQASVGAAEAFF | TGCGCCAGCAGCCAAGCCTCGGTGGGGGCAGCTGAAGCTTTCTTT
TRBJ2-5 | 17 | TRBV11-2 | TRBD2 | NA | CASSLAKGTSGRETQYF | TGTGCCAGCAGCTTAGCGAAAGGGACTAGCGGGAGAGAGACCCAGTACTTC
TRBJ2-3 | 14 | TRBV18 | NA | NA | CASSPPGRTDTQYF | TGTGCCAGCTCACCACCGGGGCGCACAGATACGCAGTATTTT
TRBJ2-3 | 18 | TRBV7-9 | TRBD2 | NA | CASSSPAGGSSYTDTQYF | TGTGCCAGCAGCTCCCCGGCGGGGGGCTCCTCCTACACAGATACGCAGTATTTT
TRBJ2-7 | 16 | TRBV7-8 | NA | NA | CASSLTSRVGTYEQYF | TGTGCCAGCAGCTTAACCTCTCGTGTCGGGACCTACGAGCAGTACTTC
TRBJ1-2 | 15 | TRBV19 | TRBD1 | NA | CASSTGQGARYGYTF | TGTGCCAGTAGTACCGGACAGGGGGCGCGGTATGGCTACACCTTC
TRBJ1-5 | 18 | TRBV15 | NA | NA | CATSRVGLQEQGGQPQHF | TGTGCCACCAGCAGAGTAGGCCTACAGGAGCAGGGTGGGCAGCCCCAGCATTTT
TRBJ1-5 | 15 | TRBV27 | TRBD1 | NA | CASSLRDSRGQPQHF | TGTGCCAGCAGTTTAAGGGACAGCCGAGGTCAGCCCCAGCATTTT
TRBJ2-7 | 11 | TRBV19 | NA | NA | CASSSPLEQYF | TGTGCCAGCTCAAGCCCCCTCGAGCAGTACTTC
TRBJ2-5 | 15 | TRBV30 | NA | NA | CAWTVIGSPTQTQYF | TGTGCCTGGACCGTAATAGGCAGCCCGACTCAGACCCAGTACTTC
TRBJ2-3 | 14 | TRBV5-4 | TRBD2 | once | CASSYGTSGGLQYF | TGTGCCAGCAGCTACGGGACTAGCGGGGGGCTACAGTATTTT
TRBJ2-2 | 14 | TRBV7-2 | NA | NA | CASSPRGQGGELFF | TGTGCCAGCAGCCCGCGGGGGCAGGGCGGGGAGCTGTTTTTT
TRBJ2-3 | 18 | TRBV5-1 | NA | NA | CASSLAVSGVTSTDTQYF | TGCGCCAGCAGCTTGGCAGTCAGCGGAGTTACTAGCACAGATACGCAGTATTTT
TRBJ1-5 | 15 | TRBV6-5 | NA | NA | CASSRKRDSNQPQHF | TGTGCCAGCAGTCGGAAGCGTGATAGCAATCAGCCCCAGCATTTT
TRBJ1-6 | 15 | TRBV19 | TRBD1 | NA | CASRTGGAKSSPLHF | TGTGCCAGTAGAACAGGGGGCGCAAAATCCTCACCCCTCCACTTT
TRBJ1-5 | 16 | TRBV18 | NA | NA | CASSPPGGGGNQPQHF | TGTGCCAGCTCACCACCGGGGGGAGGCGGCAATCAGCCCCAGCATTTT
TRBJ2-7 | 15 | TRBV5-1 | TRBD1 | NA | CASSLGTGQTYEQYF | TGCGCCAGCAGCTTGGGGACAGGACAAACCTACGAGCAGTACTTC
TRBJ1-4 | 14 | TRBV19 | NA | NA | CASSLEHRYEKLFF | TGTGCCAGTAGCCTTGAGCACAGGTATGAAAAACTGTTTTTT
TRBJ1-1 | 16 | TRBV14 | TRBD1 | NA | CASSQGVGQGVTEAFF | TGTGCCAGCAGCCAAGGTGTGGGACAGGGTGTCACTGAAGCTTTCTTT
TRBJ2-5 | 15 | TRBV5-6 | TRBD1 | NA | CASSRFDRGHETQYF | TGTGCCAGCAGCCGCTTCGACAGGGGGCACGAGACCCAGTACTTC
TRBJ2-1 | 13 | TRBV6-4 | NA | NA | CASSDSRRSEQFF | TGTGCCAGCAGTGACTCTCGGAGGAGTGAGCAGTTCTTC
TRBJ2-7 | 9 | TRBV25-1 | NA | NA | CASALEQYF | TGTGCCAGCGCGTTAGAGCAGTACTTC
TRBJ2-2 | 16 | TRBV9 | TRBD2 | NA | CASSVTSGSSVGELFF | TGTGCCAGCAGCGTCACTAGCGGGAGTTCGGTCGGGGAGCTGTTTTTT
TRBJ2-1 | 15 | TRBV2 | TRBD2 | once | CASSTGTSQANEQFF | TGTGCCAGCAGCACCGGGACTAGCCAAGCCAATGAGCAGTTCTTC
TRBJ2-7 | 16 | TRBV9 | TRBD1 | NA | CASSVASGTGVYEQYF | TGTGCCAGCAGCGTAGCGTCGGGGACAGGGGTATACGAGCAGTACTTC
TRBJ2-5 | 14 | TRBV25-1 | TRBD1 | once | CASSFSTGAETQYF | TGTGCCAGCAGTTTTAGCACAGGGGCCGAGACCCAGTACTTC